Listed here are 25 T cell receptor beta chains from one sample, sequenced in a study of blood T cell repertoires in COVID-19. Method: immunoSEQ multiplex PCR; TCRdb's copy keeps in-frame clones and lacks some. Here the sample spans approximately 180,000 clones, 87% being singletons. The source material was peripheral blood. Source of these receptors: a man aged 55 to 69 with active or convalescent COVID-19.

The J gene is TRBJ1-1, the V gene TRBV11-3; TRBD1 is a possible D gene (5 bases). The germline V gene has CDR1 SGHNT and CDR2 YENEEA. The V and J ends lost 5 bases and 2 bases respectively, with 9 bases between them. CDR3 length: 13 amino acids. As DNA, the CDR3 is TGTGCCAGCAGCCGACAGAGTAACACTGAAGCTTTCTTT. Residues: CASSRQSNTEAFF.

This clone was picked up one time. The chain employs TRBV6-5 and TRBJ2-7, with TRBD2 matching 7 bases. Germline-derived CDR1 and CDR2 are MNHEY and SVGAGI. This CDR3 spans 13 amino acids. V lost 4 bases to trimming and J lost 6 bases; unmatched junction nucleotides: 6. The chain's CDR3 is CASSSGLVGEQYF. The CDR3 DNA sequence: TGTGCCAGCAGTTCCGGACTAGTTGGCGAGCAGTACTTC.

The V and J genes are TRBV20-1 and TRBJ2-3, with 9 nucleotides matching TRBD2. The CDR3 totals 15 residues. Germline-derived CDR1 and CDR2 are DFQATT and SNEGSKA (reference sequence). J gave up 3 bases and V 6 bases, and 10 bases lay outside the gene matches. The CDR3 coding sequence is TGCAGTGCCAGTCTCGGACTAGCGAAGACAGATACGCAGTATTTT. This codes for CSASLGLAKTDTQYF.

The chain uses TRBV5-5 and TRBJ2-3; the match to TRBD1 covers 11 bases. V dropped 0 bases and J dropped 4; count of bases not matched to a gene: 1. This CDR3 spans 15 amino acids. The germline gives CDR1 SGHKS, CDR2 YYEKEE (reference sequence). The CDR3 DNA follows: TGTGCCAGCAGCTTGGGGACAGGGGGCGCAGATACGCAGTATTTT. Translation gives CASSLGTGGADTQYF.

The chain is built from TRBV7-2 and TRBJ1-4, with TRBD1 matching over 8 bases. V was pared by 3 bases and J by 4 bases, with 4 bases of the junction left unmatched. This CDR3 contains 15 residues. Germline CDR1 and CDR2: SGHTA and FQGNSA. The CDR3 coding sequence is TGTGCCAGCAGCTTCCGGGGACAGGTTAATGAAAAACTGTTTTTT. It codes for CASSFRGQVNEKLFF.

Points on this clone: Other nucleotide sequences from this sample produce the same CDR3. The genes are TRBV2 and TRBJ1-3; a possible D gene is TRBD1 (5 bases). Germline values: CDR1 SNHLY, CDR2 FYNNEI. Trimming removed 3 bases from V and 1 base from J, with 7 bases in between. The CDR3 totals 14 residues. CDR3 bases: TGTGCCAGCAGTGACAGGGTGTCTGGAAACACCATATATTTT. Amino acids: CASSDRVSGNTIYF.

The chain carries TRBV7-2 and TRBJ2-7; 8 bases agree with TRBD2. This CDR3 has 15 amino acids. With V trimmed by 1 base and J by 6 bases, 8 bases remained unmatched. In germline, CDR1 is SGHTA, CDR2 FQGNSA. In DNA, the CDR3 is TGTGCCAGCAGCTTAGTTCCAGCGGGGGCTTCCGAGCAGTACTTC. This encodes CASSLVPAGASEQYF.

This chain links TRBV3-1 (or the pseudogene TRBV3-2) with TRBJ2-5; TRBD2 aligns across 11 bases. This CDR3 has 16 residues. With 3 bases clipped from V and 2 bases from J, the junction kept 5 bases outside the gene matches. Germline V gene lookup returns CDR1 LGHDT and CDR2 YNNKEL (reference sequence). The CDR3 region is CASSHPLAGGQETQYF. DNA for the CDR3: TGTGCCAGCAGCCATCCTCTAGCGGGGGGTCAAGAGACCCAGTACTTC.

This chain joins TRBV5-6 and TRBJ2-5, with TRBD2 as a possible D gene (6 bases). CDR3 length equals 16 residues. The germline V and J ends were trimmed by 3 bases and 5 bases, with 20 bases remaining between them. Per germline, CDR1 SGHDT and CDR2 YYEEEE. The CDR3 nucleotides are TGTGCCAGCAGCTATTATGGTTCTGGGGGGAGGGAGACCCAGTACTTC. It encodes CASSYYGSGGRETQYF.

The V gene is TRBV9, the J gene TRBJ1-1; D is unclear. CDR3 size: 15 residues. V lost 2 bases to trimming and J lost 0 bases, with 11 bases between them. Per germline, CDR1 SGDLS and CDR2 YYNGEE. This CDR3 reads CASSVQAGLNTEAFF. The CDR3 DNA reads as TGTGCCAGCAGCGTGCAGGCTGGCTTGAACACTGAAGCTTTCTTT.

A few counts support this clone. The V gene is TRBV5-1, the J gene TRBJ2-7; 8 nucleotides align to TRBD1. V shed 1 base, J shed 5 bases, and the junction held 5 bases outside the gene matches. The germline V gene encodes CDR1 SGHRS and CDR2 YFSETQ. This CDR3 is built from 14 residues. This CDR3 reads CASSLLGQGDEQYF. The CDR3 region has the DNA TGCGCCAGCAGCTTGCTAGGACAGGGCGACGAGCAGTACTTC.

The V call is TRBV7-9, the J call TRBJ2-2, with TRBD2 matching over 8 bases. Germline V gene sequence: CDR1 SEHNR, CDR2 FQNEAQ (reference sequence). The V gene end was trimmed by 1 base and the J gene end by 6 bases; junction bases not matched to a gene: 7. This CDR3 spans 16 amino acids. The CDR3 DNA sequence: TGTGCCAGCAGCTTAGAACGGGGGGGCTTCGCCGGGGAGCTGTTTTTT. It codes for CASSLERGGFAGELFF.

V usage is TRBV10-3 and J usage is TRBJ2-5, with 13 bases aligning to TRBD2. V was clipped by 6 bases and J by 3 bases; unmatched bases: 4. Germline V gene sequence: CDR1 ENHRY, CDR2 SYGVKD. This CDR3 has 15 amino acids. CDR3 sequence reads: CAIRTGTSGEETQYF. The CDR3 nucleotides read TGTGCCATCAGGACCGGGACTAGCGGGGAAGAGACCCAGTACTTC.

V gene TRBV7-9 combines with J gene TRBJ1-6; D unclear. CDR3 size: 13 residues. With 5 bases removed from V and 10 bases from J, the gap between germline ends came to 12 bases. Germline V lookup: CDR1 SEHNR, CDR2 FQNEAQ (reference sequence). The CDR3 nucleotides are TGTGCCAGCAGCGGTTGGAGGCAGTCACCCCTCCACTTT. This gives the protein CASSGWRQSPLHF.

The sample holds one count of this clone. V gene TRBV5-4 combines with J gene TRBJ2-2; the match to TRBD2 covers 12 bases. The CDR3 is made up of 16 amino acids. Per germline, CDR1 SGHNT and CDR2 YYREEE (reference sequence). J lost 6 bases, V lost 3 bases, and 6 bases had no gene match. CDR3 nucleotides: TGTGCCAGCAGCTCTAGGACTAGCGGGGTGGCCGGGGAGCTGTTTTTT. This encodes CASSSRTSGVAGELFF. Drawing the rest from reference TRBV5-4 and TRBJ2-2, the complete variable domain is ETGVTQSPTHLIKTRGQQVTLRCSSQSGHNTVSWYQQALGQGPQFIFQYYREEENGRGNFPPRFSGLQFPNYSSELNVNALELDDSALYLCASSSRTSGVAGELFFGEGSRLTVL.

The gene calls are TRBV10-3 and TRBJ2-2, with D tentatively TRBD2 (7 bases). CDR3 length: 16 amino acids. Germline-derived CDR1 and CDR2 are ENHRY and SYGVKD. Trimming pared 3 bases from V and 9 bases from J, leaving 20 bases between. This CDR3 reads CAISDLLAGANRELFF. CDR3 in DNA: TGTGCCATCAGTGATTTACTGGCGGGGGCGAACCGGGAGCTGTTTTTT.

In this sample, this clone turned up once. The chain couples TRBV12-5 to TRBJ1-1; possible D gene TRBD1, 5 bases. Germline CDR1 is LGHNT and CDR2 is FRNRAP. Deletions cut 4 bases from V and 1 base from J, with 7 bases between. The CDR3 is made up of 13 amino acids. As DNA, the CDR3 is TGTGCTAGTGGTTACGACAGGAACACTGAAGCTTTCTTT. Amino acids: CASGYDRNTEAFF.

The chain recombines TRBV4-1 with TRBJ2-3; D might be TRBD2 (6 bases). Looked up from germline, CDR1 is MGHRA and CDR2 is YSYEKL. Trimming left V 3 bases short and J 3 bases short, with 28 bases between. CDR3 length: 20 amino acids. The CDR3 protein is CASSHKPRREIRVGTDTQYF. The CDR3 bases are TGCGCCAGCAGCCATAAACCTCGGAGGGAGATCCGCGTCGGAACAGATACGCAGTATTTT.

The chain is built from TRBV4-1 and TRBJ1-2; no clear D gene. The CDR3 spans 14 residues. Trimming cost V 0 bases and J 0 bases, with 5 bases left between them. Germline lookup yields CDR1 MGHRA and CDR2 YSYEKL. CDR3 amino acids: CASSQDFANYGYTF. The DNA for the CDR3 is TGCGCCAGCAGCCAAGATTTCGCTAACTATGGCTACACCTTC.

The chain carries TRBV5-1 and TRBJ2-5, with D perhaps matching TRBD1 (6 bases). Germline V gene sequence: CDR1 SGHRS, CDR2 YFSETQ. The CDR3 length is 14 residues. Deletions cut 5 bases from V and 2 bases from J, with 13 bases between. The CDR3 sequence is CASSQHGQQETQYF. The CDR3 nucleotides are TGCGCCAGCAGTCAGCATGGACAGCAAGAGACCCAGTACTTC.

This rearrangement joins TRBV19 to TRBJ2-1; 8 bases map to TRBD1. Per the germline V gene, CDR1 is LNHDA and CDR2 is SQIVND (reference sequence). This CDR3 has 14 residues. V shed 8 bases and J 2 bases; nucleotides not matched to a gene: 5. CDR3 in amino acids: CASAGTGTYNEQFF. For the CDR3, the DNA is TGTGCCAGTGCCGGGACAGGAACCTACAATGAGCAGTTCTTC.

The genes are TRBV29-1 and TRBJ2-1, with unresolved D. Trimming shortened V by 3 bases and J by 13 bases, and 4 bases separated the two germline ends. The germline V gene has CDR1 SQVTM and CDR2 ANQGSEA. The CDR3 has 8 amino acids. The DNA of the CDR3 is TGCAGCGTTGATAGACAGTTCTTC. Its translation is CSVDRQFF.

The chain has TRBV5-4 and TRBJ1-2; 8 bases are a match to TRBD1. The ends lost 2 bases at V and 7 bases at J; junction bases unmatched: 7. Germline CDR1 is SGHNT and CDR2 is YYREEE (reference sequence). The CDR3 consists of 14 residues. CDR3 residues: CASSFVRTGSGYTF. The CDR3 nucleotides are TGTGCCAGCAGCTTCGTTAGGACAGGGTCTGGCTACACCTTC.

This clone was counted at least ten times. The V gene is TRBV25-1, the J gene TRBJ1-4; D not resolved. The CDR3 has 15 residues. Trimming removed 4 bases at V and 8 bases at J, with 17 bases between. Per germline, CDR1 MGHDK and CDR2 SYGVNS. CDR3 amino acids: CASSVRVVDEEKLFF. The CDR3 DNA is TGTGCCAGCAGTGTGAGGGTAGTGGATGAGGAAAAACTGTTTTTT.

Comments on this clone: At the DNA level, this CDR3 is encoded by other sequences in the same sample as well. The chain employs TRBV12-3 or TRBV12-4 and TRBJ2-5; no clear D. The length of the CDR3 is 11 residues. V was cut by 3 bases and J by 4 bases, with 3 bases left in between. Here the CDR3 reads CASSLRETQYF. The CDR3 DNA reads TGTGCCAGCAGTTTGAGAGAGACCCAGTACTTC.